This entry lists 5 T cell receptor beta chains sequenced from one sample in a study of shared clonotypes between healthy human individuals. Selected positively for CCR7 and CD45RO-negative, naive CD8 cells excluded terminally differentiated effector memory CD45RA+ cells. Method: immunoSEQ multiplex PCR; TCRdb's copy keeps in-frame clones and lacks some. The sample holds under 2,000,000 clones; approximately 94% are singletons and the top ten take less than 1.5%. Sequencing was performed on naive CD8+ T cells sorted from blood. These receptors were taken from a man between 18 and 35 years old in good health.

The chain links TRBV7-9 to TRBJ1-4, with 9 bases lining up with TRBD1. Per germline, CDR1 SEHNR and CDR2 FQNEAQ (reference sequence). The CDR3 runs to 15 residues. The V gene end was trimmed by 3 bases and the J gene end by 8 bases; junction bases not matched to a gene: 7. Here the CDR3 reads CASSLVQGAWEKLFF. The CDR3 DNA reads TGTGCCAGCAGCTTGGTACAGGGGGCTTGGGAAAAACTGTTTTTT.

The V call is TRBV5-6, the J call TRBJ1-6; a possible D gene is TRBD1 (5 bases). Trimming pared 2 bases from V and 10 bases from J, leaving 7 bases between. Germline CDR1 reads SGHDT; CDR2 reads YYEEEE. CDR3 size: 12 residues. The CDR3 sequence is CASSFGHSPLHF. In DNA, the CDR3 is TGTGCCAGCAGCTTTGGACACTCACCCCTCCACTTT.

V gene TRBV4-1 combines with J gene TRBJ1-2; no definite D call. Germline loops: CDR1 MGHRA, CDR2 YSYEKL. V gave up 5 bases and J gave up 3 bases, with 16 bases separating them. The CDR3 loop spans 15 amino acids. CDR3 loop: CASSVRALDDYGYTF. CDR3 nucleotide sequence: TGCGCCAGCAGCGTCCGGGCACTGGATGACTATGGCTACACCTTC.

This chain's CDR3 is CASRGQGGEAFF. In DNA form, the CDR3 reads TGTGCCAGTAGGGGGCAGGGGGGCGAGGCTTTCTTT. The chain has TRBV19 and TRBJ1-1; 7 nucleotides align to TRBD1. CDR1 is LNHDA, CDR2 SQIVND, per germline (reference sequence). The CDR3 contains 12 residues. The junction had 9 bases not matched to a gene; V was cut back by 6 bases and J by 11 bases.

V and J are TRBV7-9 and TRBJ2-2, with TRBD1 matching over 9 bases. The CDR3 is made up of 18 amino acids. Germline CDR1 is SEHNR and CDR2 is FQNEAQ (reference sequence). With 2 bases clipped from V and 1 base from J, the junction kept 8 bases outside the gene matches. The CDR3: CASSLNPTGGRNTGELFF. In DNA, the CDR3 is TGTGCCAGCAGCTTAAACCCAACAGGGGGCAGGAACACCGGGGAGCTGTTTTTT.